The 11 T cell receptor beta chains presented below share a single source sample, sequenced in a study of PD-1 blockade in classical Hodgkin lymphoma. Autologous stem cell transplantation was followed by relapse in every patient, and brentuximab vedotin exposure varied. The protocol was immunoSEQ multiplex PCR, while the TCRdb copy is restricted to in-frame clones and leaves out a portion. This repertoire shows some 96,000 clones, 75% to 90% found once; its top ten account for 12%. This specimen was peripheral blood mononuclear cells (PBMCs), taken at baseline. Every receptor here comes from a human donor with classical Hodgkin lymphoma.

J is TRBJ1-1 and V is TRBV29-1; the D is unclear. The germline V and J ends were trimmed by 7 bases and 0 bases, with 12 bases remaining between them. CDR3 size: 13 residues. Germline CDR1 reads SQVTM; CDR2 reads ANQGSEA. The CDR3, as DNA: TGCAGCGCCGACACATCAATGAACACTGAAGCTTTCTTT. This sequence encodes CSADTSMNTEAFF.

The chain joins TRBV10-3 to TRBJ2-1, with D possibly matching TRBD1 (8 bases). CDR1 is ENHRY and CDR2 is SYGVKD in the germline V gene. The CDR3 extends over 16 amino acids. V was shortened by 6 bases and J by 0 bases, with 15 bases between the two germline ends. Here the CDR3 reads CAISRQGRDSYNEQFF. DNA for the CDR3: TGTGCCATCAGCAGACAGGGGAGGGACTCCTACAATGAGCAGTTCTTC.

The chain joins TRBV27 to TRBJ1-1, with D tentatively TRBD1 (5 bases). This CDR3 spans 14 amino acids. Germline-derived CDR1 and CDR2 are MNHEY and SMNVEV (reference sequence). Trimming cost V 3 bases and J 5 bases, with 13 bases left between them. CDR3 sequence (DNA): TGTGCCAGCAGTTTGGCGGGGACCGGTACTGAAGCTTTCTTT. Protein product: CASSLAGTGTEAFF.

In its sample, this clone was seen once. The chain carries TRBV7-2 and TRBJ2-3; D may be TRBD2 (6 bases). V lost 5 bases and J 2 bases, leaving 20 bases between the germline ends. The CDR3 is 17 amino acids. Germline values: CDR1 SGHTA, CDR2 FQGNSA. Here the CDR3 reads CASSPSRFAGNTDTQYF. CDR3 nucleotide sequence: TGTGCCAGCAGCCCCTCACGTTTCGCGGGGAACACAGATACGCAGTATTTT. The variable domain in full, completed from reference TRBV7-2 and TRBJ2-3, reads GAGVSQSPSNKVTEKGKDVELRCDPISGHTALYWYRQSLGQGLEFLIYFQGNSAPDKSGLPSDRFSAERTGGSVSTLTIQRTQQEDSAVYLCASSPSRFAGNTDTQYFGPGTRLTVL.

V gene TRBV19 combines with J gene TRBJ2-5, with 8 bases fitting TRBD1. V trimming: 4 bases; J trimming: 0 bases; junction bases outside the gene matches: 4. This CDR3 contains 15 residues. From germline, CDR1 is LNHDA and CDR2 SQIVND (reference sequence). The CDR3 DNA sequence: TGTGCCAGTAGTAAGGACAGGGCGTACCAAGAGACCCAGTACTTC. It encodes CASSKDRAYQETQYF.

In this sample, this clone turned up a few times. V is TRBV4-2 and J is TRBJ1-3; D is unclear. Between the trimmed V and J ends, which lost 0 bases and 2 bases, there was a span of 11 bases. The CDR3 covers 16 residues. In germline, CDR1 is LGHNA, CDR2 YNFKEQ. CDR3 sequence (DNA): TGTGCCAGCAGCCAAGATCTTGCCTTAACTGGAAACACCATATATTTT. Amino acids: CASSQDLALTGNTIYF.

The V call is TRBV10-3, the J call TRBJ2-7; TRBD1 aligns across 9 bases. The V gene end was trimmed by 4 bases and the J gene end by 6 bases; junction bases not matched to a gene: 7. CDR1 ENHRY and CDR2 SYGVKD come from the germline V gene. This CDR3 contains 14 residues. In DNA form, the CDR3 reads TGTGCCATCAGTGCACAGGGGGCATCGGGCGAGCAGTACTTC. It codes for CAISAQGASGEQYF.

The CDR3, as DNA: TGTGCCAGCAGCTTACGGGCGCCGGGCGAGCAGTACTTC. It specifies CASSLRAPGEQYF. The V gene is TRBV7-2, the J gene TRBJ2-7; D uncertain. The V and J ends lost 2 bases and 6 bases respectively, with 11 bases between them. Germline V gives CDR1 SGHTA, CDR2 FQGNSA. The CDR3 has 13 residues.

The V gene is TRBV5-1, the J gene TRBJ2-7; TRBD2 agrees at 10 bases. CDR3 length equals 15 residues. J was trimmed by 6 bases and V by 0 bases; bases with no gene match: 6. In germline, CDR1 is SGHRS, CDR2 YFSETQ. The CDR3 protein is CASSLVSSGSREQYF. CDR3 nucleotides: TGCGCCAGCAGCTTGGTTTCTAGCGGGAGTCGCGAGCAGTACTTC.

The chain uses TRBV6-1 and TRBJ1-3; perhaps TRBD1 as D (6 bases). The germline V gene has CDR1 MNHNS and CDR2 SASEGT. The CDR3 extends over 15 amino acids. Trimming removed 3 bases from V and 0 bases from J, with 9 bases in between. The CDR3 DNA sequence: TGTGCCAGCAGTGAGCAGGGGCTCTCTGGAAACACCATATATTTT. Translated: CASSEQGLSGNTIYF.

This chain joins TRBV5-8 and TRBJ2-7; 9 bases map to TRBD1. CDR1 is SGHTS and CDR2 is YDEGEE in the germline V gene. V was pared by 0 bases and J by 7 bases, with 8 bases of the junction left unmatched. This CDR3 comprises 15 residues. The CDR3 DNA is TGTGCCAGCAGCTTGGCCGGGACAGGGATCTCTGAGCAGTACTTC. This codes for CASSLAGTGISEQYF.